This passage covers 20 T cell receptor beta chains from one sample sequenced in a study of post-analysis software for immune sequencing data. Study results and limitations: The five TRBV segments detected at higher frequency in patients than in controls included TRBV5-6, TRBV5-1 and TRBV20-1.

These receptors' targets are unknown. cDNA libraries for TCR beta contained unique molecular identifiers. TCRdb re-called the PCR reads with MiXCR, one entry per CDR3 protein. The sample includes 700,000 to 800,000 distinct CDR3 sequences, roughly 30% of them seen just once. Sequencing was performed on blood. The receptors were gathered from a girl between 10 and 17 years old with multiple sclerosis.

This rearrangement joins TRBV6-1 to TRBJ2-1; D is possibly TRBD2 (5 bases). The CDR3 contains 13 residues. The germline CDR1 and CDR2 sequences are MNHNS and SASEGT. Trimming took 8 bases from V and 1 from J, leaving 9 bases between them. CDR3 sequence: CASRLTSYNEQFF. The CDR3 DNA reads as TGTGCCAGCCGACTAACTTCCTACAATGAGCAGTTCTTC.

The chain joins TRBV12-5 to TRBJ2-7, with 7 bases fitting TRBD1. The V and J ends lost 4 bases and 5 bases, in that order; junction bases with no gene match: 11. The CDR3 totals 15 residues. Germline V gene data show CDR1 as LGHNT and CDR2 as FRNRAP. CDR3 in DNA: TGTGCTAGTGGTTCACCGGGGACAGCCAGAAACGAGCAGTACTTC. Protein product: CASGSPGTARNEQYF.

Ten or more counts support this clonotype. The rearrangement uses TRBV29-1 and TRBJ2-1, with D possibly TRBD1 on 6 matching bases. The CDR3 extends over 14 amino acids. Looked up from germline, CDR1 is SQVTM and CDR2 is ANQGSEA. V dropped 7 bases and J dropped 0 bases, with 13 bases sitting between them. CDR3 sequence reads: CSGTQGRSYNEQFF. CDR3 sequence (DNA): TGCAGCGGCACACAGGGCCGCTCCTACAATGAGCAGTTCTTC.

The V call is TRBV6-5, the J call TRBJ2-5; possibly TRBD2 for D (6 bases). V was clipped by 7 bases and J by 4 bases, with 10 bases between them. Germline CDR1 and CDR2: MNHEY and SVGAGI. This CDR3 has 12 amino acids. In DNA, the CDR3 is TGTGCCAGCAATACCGGGGGAGAGACCCAGTACTTC. Translating gives CASNTGGETQYF.

This clonotype was seen more than once but under ten times. The V and J genes are TRBV29-1 and TRBJ2-1; 14 bases are a match to TRBD2. The germline V gene encodes CDR1 SQVTM and CDR2 ANQGSEA. V lost 3 bases, J lost 0 bases, and 7 bases stayed unmatched. This CDR3 has 18 amino acids. In nucleotides, the CDR3 is TGCAGCGTTGACGGACTAGCGGGGGGCGCCAGCTCCTACAATGAGCAGTTCTTC. It specifies CSVDGLAGGASSYNEQFF.

The CDR3 DNA sequence: TGTGCCAGCAGCCCTCGAGCTGGCCAGCCGTCCTACAATGAGCAGTTCTTC. It codes for CASSPRAGQPSYNEQFF. The chain uses TRBV7-9 and TRBJ2-1; D not certain. This CDR3 has 17 residues. The V end was cut by 5 bases, the J end by 1 base, with 18 bases between. The germline CDR1 and CDR2 sequences are SEHNR and FQNEAQ (reference sequence).

The rearrangement links TRBV2 to TRBJ1-2, with D unclear. There are 12 residues in the CDR3. Germline values: CDR1 SNHLY, CDR2 FYNNEI. Trimming cost V 6 bases and J 0 bases, with 5 bases left between them. In DNA, the CDR3 is TGTGCCAGCAGGACTTCTAACTATGGCTACACCTTC. Amino acids: CASRTSNYGYTF.

This clonotype was found a few times. The CDR3, as DNA: TGTGCCAGCAGTAGGGACAGCAACTACGAGCAGTACTTC. It translates to CASSRDSNYEQYF. The chain employs TRBV5-4 and TRBJ2-7; TRBD1 aligns across 7 bases. The trim removed 5 bases at V and 3 bases at J, leaving 5 bases unmatched. CDR3 length equals 13 residues. Germline lookup yields CDR1 SGHNT and CDR2 YYREEE (reference sequence).

The chain uses TRBV7-2 and TRBJ2-5, with TRBD1 matching 9 bases. The DNA matches TRBJ2-7 better at its end, which makes the J call doubtful. The CDR3 is 15 amino acids. Germline V gene data show CDR1 as SGHTA and CDR2 as FQGNSA. The CDR3 reads CASSPTWTGVSEQYF. The CDR3 DNA reads TGTGCCAGCAGCCCGACCTGGACAGGGGTCTCCGAGCAGTACTTC.

This clonotype was found many times. This chain connects TRBV15 to TRBJ2-7, with D hard to call. The ends were cut back, 5 bases at V and 1 base at J, with 3 bases in the middle. Germline-derived CDR1 and CDR2 are LNHNV and YYDKDF (reference sequence). This CDR3 region has 11 residues. The CDR3 protein is CATSRSYEQYF. Here the CDR3 DNA reads TGTGCCACCAGCCGGTCCTACGAGCAGTACTTC.

This clonotype was seen a handful of times. The J gene is TRBJ2-3, the V gene TRBV9; a possible D gene is TRBD1 (6 bases). The CDR3 is 13 residues long. Germline V gives CDR1 SGDLS, CDR2 YYNGEE. Trimming left V 4 bases short and J 9 bases short, with 15 bases between. CDR3 DNA: TGTGCCAGCAGCCCACAGACCCAGGGGACGCAGTATTTT. Protein sequence: CASSPQTQGTQYF.

This clonotype has only a few counts. The V call is TRBV25-1, the J call TRBJ2-5, with 7 bases aligning to TRBD1. CDR1 and CDR2 from the germline V gene are MGHDK and SYGVNS. The CDR3 is made up of 15 amino acids. J lost 5 bases, V lost 10 bases, and 16 bases had no gene match. CDR3 coding DNA: TGTGCCACCGGACTGCAGGGGGTGTTCGGCGAGACCCAGTACTTC. The encoded protein is CATGLQGVFGETQYF.

This clonotype was seen more than once but under ten times. The V gene is TRBV11-2, the J gene TRBJ1-2, with D maybe TRBD1 (5 bases). Per germline, CDR1 SGHAT and CDR2 FQNNGV. The CDR3 loop spans 13 amino acids. Trimming took 6 bases from V and 4 from J, leaving 12 bases between them. The CDR3: CASSSGLSYGYTF. CDR3 bases: TGTGCCAGCAGTTCGGGACTGAGCTATGGCTACACCTTC.

The chain is built from TRBV20-1 and TRBJ2-3; 11 nucleotides match TRBD2. The V gene's germline CDR1 is DFQATT and CDR2 SNEGSKA (reference sequence). This CDR3 is built from 16 residues. V lost 1 base and J lost 1; bases outside the gene matches: 4. CDR3 nucleotides: TGCAGTGCTAGAGGCTCACTAGCGGGGGGCACAGATACGCAGTATTTT. Translation gives CSARGSLAGGTDTQYF.

The genes are TRBV2 and TRBJ1-5; D possibly corresponds to TRBD1 (6 bases). The CDR3 runs 15 residues. V was pared by 7 bases and J by 5 bases, with 18 bases between. Per germline, CDR1 SNHLY and CDR2 FYNNEI. The CDR3 sequence: CASKVQGGGDQPQHF. CDR3 DNA: TGTGCCAGCAAGGTTCAGGGCGGGGGCGATCAGCCCCAGCATTTT.

As concerns this clonotype: An end of the junction differs from the germline gene, which may be a read error. The gene calls are TRBV6-2 or TRBV6-3 and TRBJ2-2; possibly TRBD2 for D (6 bases). From germline, CDR1 is MNHEY and CDR2 SVGEGT. This CDR3 has 15 residues. CDR3 sequence (DNA): TGTACCAGCAGTTCTGCGGGACTTAACACCGGGGAGCTGTTTTTT. Encoded protein: CTSSSAGLNTGELFF.

This chain links TRBV28 with TRBJ2-1, with a tentative D call TRBD1 (5 bases). This CDR3 comprises 13 residues. V lost 8 bases, J lost 10 bases, and 18 bases lay in between. CDR1 and CDR2 from the germline V gene are MDHEN and SYDVKM. CDR3 amino acids: CASRTLRVREQFF. DNA for the CDR3: TGTGCCAGCCGGACCCTCAGGGTCCGGGAGCAGTTCTTC. Filled out from reference TRBV28 and TRBJ2-1, the complete variable domain reads DVKVTQSSRYLVKRTGEKVFLECVQDMDHENMFWYRQDPGLGLRLIYFSYDVKMKEKGDIPEGYSVSREKKERFSLILESASTNQTSMYLCASRTLRVREQFFGPGTRLTVL.

This clonotype was recorded at least ten times. The rearrangement links TRBV7-2 to TRBJ2-5, with 7 bases fitting TRBD2. The V gene end was trimmed by 1 base and the J gene end by 5 bases; junction bases not matched to a gene: 4. CDR1 and CDR2 from the germline V gene are SGHTA and FQGNSA. The CDR3 extends over 14 amino acids. The CDR3 bases are TGTGCCAGCAGCTTAGGCGGGAGCGGTGAGACCCAGTACTTC. This gives the protein CASSLGGSGETQYF.

There are a few counts of this clonotype. V is TRBV29-1 and J is TRBJ2-3, with a possible D match to TRBD1 (7 bases). V dropped 4 bases and J dropped 0 bases, with 11 bases sitting between them. The germline CDR1 and CDR2 sequences are SQVTM and ANQGSEA. The CDR3 runs 14 residues. CDR3 sequence reads: CSVVPGGSTDTQYF. Here the CDR3 DNA reads TGCAGCGTTGTACCAGGGGGGAGCACAGATACGCAGTATTTT.

The chain recombines TRBV29-1 with TRBJ2-4, with 9 bases lining up with TRBD1. Germline assignment: CDR1 SQVTM and CDR2 ANQGSEA. The CDR3 has 14 amino acids. The V gene end was trimmed by 8 bases and the J gene end by 0 bases; junction bases not matched to a gene: 5. In DNA, the CDR3 is TGCAGCATTGGGACAGGGCGAGCCAAAAACATTCAGTACTTC. Translated: CSIGTGRAKNIQYF.